Presented here are 16 T cell receptor beta chains from one specimen sequenced in a study of CD8 T cells in Susac syndrome. With random hexamers, 0.5 to 1 ug RNA was reverse transcribed. TCRdb reprocessed the immunoSEQ multiplex PCR reads via MiXCR and lists one record per CDR3 protein. The sample has 150,000 to 200,000 distinct CDR3 sequences; just over 90% are singletons. Specimen: CD4+ T cells from PBMCs. These receptors came from a human donor in good health.

V gene TRBV6-5 combines with J gene TRBJ2-2, with no clear D. The CDR3 sequence is 14 residues long. Germline V gene data show CDR1 as MNHEY and CDR2 as SVGAGI. Between the trimmed V and J ends, which lost 0 bases and 3 bases, there was a span of 5 bases. This CDR3 reads CASSYSTYTGELFF. Here the CDR3 DNA reads TGTGCCAGCAGTTACTCAACCTACACCGGGGAGCTGTTTTTT.

The rearrangement uses TRBV29-1 and TRBJ1-1; no definite D call. V gave up 0 bases and J gave up 4 bases, with 15 bases separating them. The CDR3 has 15 residues. CDR1 is SQVTM and CDR2 is ANQGSEA in the germline V gene. The CDR3: CSVEDHTVSGTEAFF. The CDR3 nucleotides read TGCAGCGTTGAAGATCACACAGTCTCAGGCACTGAAGCTTTCTTT.

The rearrangement uses TRBV29-1 and TRBJ2-3, with 14 nucleotides matching TRBD2. This CDR3 spans 13 amino acids. Trimming took 7 bases from V and 8 from J; bases not matched to a gene: 5. Germline values: CDR1 SQVTM, CDR2 ANQGSEA. CDR3 DNA sequence: TGCAGCGCCGGGACTAGCGGGAGTGGTACGCAGTATTTT. The encoded protein is CSAGTSGSGTQYF.

This sequence joins TRBV5-6 and TRBJ2-3; TRBD2 aligns across 11 bases. Trimming at V came to 3 bases and at J to 3 bases, leaving 0 bases not matched to a gene. Germline CDR1 is SGHDT and CDR2 is YYEEEE. The CDR3 is 14 residues long. CDR3 in amino acids: CASSSSGRTDTQYF. The DNA for the CDR3 is TGTGCCAGCAGCTCTAGCGGGAGGACAGATACGCAGTATTTT.

This rearrangement joins TRBV27 to TRBJ2-7; 9 bases fit TRBD1. Germline values: CDR1 MNHEY, CDR2 SMNVEV (reference sequence). The trim removed 0 bases at V and 1 base at J, leaving 13 bases unmatched. The CDR3 consists of 19 residues. This CDR3 reads CASSLSGLTGTGLSYEQYF. CDR3 DNA sequence: TGTGCCAGCAGTTTATCTGGCCTAACCGGGACAGGGCTTTCCTACGAGCAGTACTTC.

The gene calls are TRBV5-1 and TRBJ2-7; D is possibly TRBD2 (6 bases). Germline V lookup: CDR1 SGHRS, CDR2 YFSETQ. The CDR3 is 14 residues long. Trimming stripped 2 bases from V and 4 bases from J, with 13 bases between. CDR3 sequence: CASSLNPAGYEQYF. CDR3 in DNA: TGCGCCAGCAGCTTAAACCCCGCGGGGTACGAGCAGTACTTC.

This clonotype appeared a single time. This chain connects TRBV28 to TRBJ1-4, with TRBD1 as a possible D gene (5 bases). Germline V gene lookup returns CDR1 MDHEN and CDR2 SYDVKM. With 6 bases removed from V and 0 bases from J, the gap between germline ends came to 11 bases. This CDR3 region has 15 residues. The CDR3 loop is CASRPGTATNEKLFF. The DNA for the CDR3 is TGTGCCAGCAGACCAGGGACTGCAACTAATGAAAAACTGTTTTTT.

The chain couples TRBV7-2 to TRBJ2-5; perhaps TRBD2 as D (5 bases). CDR1 is SGHTA and CDR2 is FQGNSA in the germline V gene. Trimming removed 5 bases at V and 5 bases at J, with 15 bases between. The CDR3 covers 14 residues. The CDR3 loop is CASSQAGRWETQYF. CDR3 coding DNA: TGTGCCAGCAGCCAGGCGGGTAGATGGGAGACCCAGTACTTC.

The gene calls are TRBV21-1 and TRBJ2-5; the table's D call, TRBD2, has no DNA check behind it. TRBV21-1 is a pseudogene. CDR3 length: 14 amino acids. The CDR3, as DNA: TGTGCCAGCAGCAATGTAGCGGGACAAGAGACCCAGTACTTC. Translated: CASSNVAGQETQYF.

This clonotype was seen only a few times. The chain has TRBV6-5 and TRBJ2-7, with 7 bases fitting TRBD1. Trimming cost V 6 bases and J 3 bases; bases outside gene matches: 8. The CDR3 loop spans 14 amino acids. Per the germline V gene, CDR1 is MNHEY and CDR2 is SVGAGI. The CDR3 reads CASRAPAGGYEQYF. The CDR3 DNA reads as TGTGCCAGCAGGGCCCCCGCAGGGGGCTACGAGCAGTACTTC.

This chain links TRBV10-2 with TRBJ1-5; D might be TRBD1 (5 bases). The CDR3 is made up of 14 amino acids. Germline V gene lookup returns CDR1 WSHSY and CDR2 SAAADI. Between the trimmed V and J ends, which lost 4 bases and 9 bases, there was a span of 16 bases. The CDR3 spells CASSGGTGTGPQHF. Written as DNA, the CDR3 is TGCGCCAGCAGTGGGGGGACGGGGACTGGGCCCCAGCATTTT.

The chain carries TRBV24-1 and TRBJ1-4; D is ambiguous. Germline lookup yields CDR1 KGHDR and CDR2 SFDVKD. This CDR3 contains 13 residues. The V and J ends lost 0 bases and 8 bases respectively, with 6 bases between them. In nucleotides, the CDR3 is TGTGCCACCAGTGATTTGTTTGGAGAAAAACTGTTTTTT. It encodes CATSDLFGEKLFF.

This sequence joins TRBV2 and TRBJ1-4, with no clear D. There are 14 residues in the CDR3. V was pared by 6 bases and J by 8 bases, with 16 bases between. Germline loops: CDR1 SNHLY, CDR2 FYNNEI. Here the CDR3 reads CASSDRGMREKLFF. The CDR3 DNA is TGTGCCAGCAGCGACCGGGGAATGCGGGAAAAACTGTTTTTT.

The rearrangement uses TRBV7-9 and TRBJ1-1; possible D gene TRBD1, 5 bases. Trimming took 5 bases from V and 5 from J, leaving 18 bases between them. CDR1 SEHNR and CDR2 FQNEAQ come from the germline V gene (reference sequence). The CDR3 spans 15 residues. DNA of the CDR3: TGTGCCAGCAGCCGGGAGATTGGAAGGGGTACTGAAGCTTTCTTT. Translation gives CASSREIGRGTEAFF.

V gene TRBV18 combines with J gene TRBJ2-1, with 10 bases lining up with TRBD1. Germline CDR1 KGHSH, CDR2 LQKENI. The CDR3 covers 17 residues. Trimming took 4 bases from V and 0 from J; bases not matched to a gene: 6. The CDR3 region is CASSLGQGDSSYNEQFF. CDR3 sequence (DNA): TGTGCCAGCTCACTCGGACAGGGGGACAGCTCCTACAATGAGCAGTTCTTC.

This chain connects TRBV9 to TRBJ1-1; TRBD1 is a possible D gene (6 bases). The ends were cut back, 4 bases at V and 6 bases at J, with 19 bases in the middle. Looked up from germline, CDR1 is SGDLS and CDR2 is YYNGEE. CDR3 length equals 15 residues. CDR3 in amino acids: CASSPQEGGLAEAFF. The CDR3, as DNA: TGTGCCAGCAGCCCCCAGGAGGGGGGGTTAGCTGAAGCTTTCTTT. Supplemented by reference TRBV9 and TRBJ1-1, the full variable domain reads DSGVTQTPKHLITATGQRVTLRCSPRSGDLSVYWYQQSLDQGLQFLIQYYNGEERAKGNILERFSAQQFPDLHSELNLSSLELGDSALYFCASSPQEGGLAEAFFGQGTRLTVV.